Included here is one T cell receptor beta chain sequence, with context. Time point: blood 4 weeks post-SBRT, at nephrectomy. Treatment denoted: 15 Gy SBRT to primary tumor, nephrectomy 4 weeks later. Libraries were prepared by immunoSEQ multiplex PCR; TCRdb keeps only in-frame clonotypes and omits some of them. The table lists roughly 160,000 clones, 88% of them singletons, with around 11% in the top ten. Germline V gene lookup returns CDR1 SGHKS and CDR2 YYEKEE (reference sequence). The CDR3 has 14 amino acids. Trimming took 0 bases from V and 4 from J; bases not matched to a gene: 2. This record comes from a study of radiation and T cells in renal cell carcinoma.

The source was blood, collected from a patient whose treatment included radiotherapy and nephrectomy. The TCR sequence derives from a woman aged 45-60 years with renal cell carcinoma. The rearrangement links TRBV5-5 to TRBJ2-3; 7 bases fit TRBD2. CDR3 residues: CASSLVTSADTQYF. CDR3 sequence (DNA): TGTGCCAGCAGCTTGGTAACTAGCGCAGATACGCAGTATTTT.